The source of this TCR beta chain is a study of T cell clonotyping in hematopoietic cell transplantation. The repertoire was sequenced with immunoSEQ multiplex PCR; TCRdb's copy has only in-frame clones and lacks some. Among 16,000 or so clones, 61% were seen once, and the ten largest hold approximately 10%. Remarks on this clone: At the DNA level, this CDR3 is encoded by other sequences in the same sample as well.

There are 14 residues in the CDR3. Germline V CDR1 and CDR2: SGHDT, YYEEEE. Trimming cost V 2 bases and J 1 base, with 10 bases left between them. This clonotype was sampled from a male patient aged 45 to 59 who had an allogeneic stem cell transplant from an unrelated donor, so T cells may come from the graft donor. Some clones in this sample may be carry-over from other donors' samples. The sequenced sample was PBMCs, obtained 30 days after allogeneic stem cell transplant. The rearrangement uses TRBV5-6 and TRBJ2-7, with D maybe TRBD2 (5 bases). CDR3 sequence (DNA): TGTGCCAGCAGCTTCGGACGGGGTTCCTACGAGCAGTACTTC. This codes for CASSFGRGSYEQYF. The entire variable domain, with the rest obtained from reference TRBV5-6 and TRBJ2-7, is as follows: DAGVTQSPTHLIKTRGQQVTLRCSPKSGHDTVSWYQQALGQGPQFIFQYYEEEERQRGNFPDRFSGHQFPNYSSELNVNALLLGDSALYLCASSFGRGSYEQYFGPGTRLTVT.